The 10 T cell receptor beta chains below all came from one sample that was sequenced in a study of blood T cell repertoires in COVID-19. Some clones are missing from TCRdb's copy, which holds only in-frame ones; the method was immunoSEQ multiplex PCR. The table includes some 160,000 clones, about 84% detected once. Material: peripheral blood. The source is a woman between 50 and 59 years old with acute or convalescent COVID-19.

The rearrangement uses TRBV6-6 and TRBJ2-2; 10 bases are a match to TRBD2. The V segment lost 8 bases and the J segment 5 bases; nucleotides outside the gene matches: 8. Germline-derived CDR1 and CDR2 are MNHNY and SVGAGI (reference sequence). The CDR3 spans 15 residues. The CDR3 sequence is CASVSSGGDTGELFF. The CDR3 DNA reads TGTGCCAGCGTATCCAGCGGGGGGGATACCGGGGAGCTGTTTTTT.

This chain uses TRBV6-5 with TRBJ2-7; 9 bases map to TRBD1. The germline gives CDR1 MNHEY, CDR2 SVGAGI. The CDR3 runs 14 residues. V lost 2 bases and J lost 3; bases outside the gene matches: 2. The CDR3 loop is CASSYTDRGYEQYF. The CDR3 bases are TGTGCCAGCAGTTACACGGACAGGGGCTACGAGCAGTACTTC.

The rearrangement joins TRBV6-2 or TRBV6-3 to TRBJ2-2, with D perhaps TRBD2 (6 bases). CDR3 length equals 15 residues. V was shortened by 2 bases and J by 5 bases, with 12 bases between the two germline ends. Germline CDR1 MNHEY, CDR2 SVGEGT. In DNA form, the CDR3 reads TGTGCCAGCAGTTACCTGGGGCGGGATACCGGGGAGCTGTTTTTT. Translated: CASSYLGRDTGELFF.

For this clone: Distinct nucleotide sequences in the sample also encode this CDR3. This chain links TRBV19 with TRBJ1-1; 8 bases are a match to TRBD1. With V trimmed by 5 bases and J by 1 base, 3 bases remained unmatched. This CDR3 contains 14 residues. Germline V CDR1 and CDR2: LNHDA, SQIVND (reference sequence). As DNA, the CDR3 is TGTGCCAGTAGTGCCGGACAGGGGAACACTGAAGCTTTCTTT. It encodes CASSAGQGNTEAFF.

The gene calls are TRBV24-1 and TRBJ1-2, with no clear D. V lost 5 bases to trimming and J lost 6 bases, with 3 bases between them. The germline gives CDR1 KGHDR, CDR2 SFDVKD. This CDR3 has 10 residues. The CDR3 nucleotides read TGTGCCACCAGTGTTAATGGCTACACCTTC. This translates into CATSVNGYTF.

The V call is TRBV3-1 (or the pseudogene TRBV3-2), the J call TRBJ1-2, with 12 bases fitting TRBD1. Losses at the gene ends were 1 base for V and 4 bases for J; bases not matched to a gene: 10. The CDR3 length is 18 residues. Germline V gene lookup returns CDR1 LGHDT and CDR2 YNNKEL (reference sequence). The CDR3 sequence: CASSQGGTGGYGGYGYTF. The DNA of the CDR3 is TGTGCCAGCAGCCAAGGAGGGACAGGGGGCTATGGGGGCTATGGCTACACCTTC.

The chain has TRBV7-2 and TRBJ1-1; D may be TRBD1 (5 bases). The CDR3 has 15 amino acids. CDR1 is SGHTA and CDR2 is FQGNSA in the germline V gene. Trimming removed 4 bases at V and 0 bases at J, with 12 bases between. CDR3 nucleotide sequence: TGTGCCAGCAGCTACGACAGCCCCATGAACACTGAAGCTTTCTTT. Residues: CASSYDSPMNTEAFF.

This clone was counted between two and nine times. The chain is built from TRBV7-9 and TRBJ1-4, with D uncertain. Trimming shortened V by 5 bases and J by 4 bases, and 20 bases separated the two germline ends. Germline CDR1 is SEHNR and CDR2 is FQNEAQ (reference sequence). The CDR3 runs 17 residues. The CDR3 loop is CASSLEAGFVDNEKLFF. CDR3 bases: TGTGCCAGCAGCCTCGAGGCGGGTTTCGTGGATAATGAAAAACTGTTTTTT.

This rearrangement joins TRBV5-1 to TRBJ1-1; D is possibly TRBD1 (6 bases). Looked up from germline, CDR1 is SGHRS and CDR2 is YFSETQ. V was pared by 0 bases and J by 7 bases, with 13 bases between. The length of the CDR3 is 14 residues. The CDR3 sequence is CASSLATTDSEAFF. The CDR3 nucleotides read TGCGCCAGCAGCTTGGCCACGACGGACAGTGAAGCTTTCTTT.

The chain recombines TRBV5-1 with TRBJ1-2; the match to TRBD1 covers 7 bases. The junction had 6 bases not matched to a gene; V was cut back by 3 bases and J by 4 bases. Germline loops: CDR1 SGHRS, CDR2 YFSETQ. This CDR3 has 14 residues. The CDR3 nucleotides read TGCGCCAGCAGCTCGACAGGGTACTCCTATGGCTACACCTTC. Its protein product is CASSSTGYSYGYTF.